The 27 T cell receptor beta chains listed next were all sequenced from one sample in a study of control samples from healthy donors and cancer patients. TCRdb's copy holds only in-frame clones and misses some; the assay was immunoSEQ multiplex PCR. The sample records about 150,000 clones, roughly 94% being singletons. The sample taken for sequencing was PBMCs. The receptor source for this set is a man in his sixties with colorectal cancer.

This clone was recorded once. The V and J genes are TRBV5-4 and TRBJ1-2; D call uncertain. The V end was cut by 4 bases, the J end by 1 base, with 2 bases between. The CDR3 spans 11 residues. CDR1 is SGHNT, CDR2 YYREEE, per germline (reference sequence). The CDR3 DNA follows: TGTGCCAGCAGCGGTAACTATGGCTACACCTTC. Translated, it gives CASSGNYGYTF.

This sequence joins TRBV11-2 and TRBJ1-1, with D tentatively TRBD1 (5 bases). V was trimmed by 2 bases and J by 1 base, leaving 14 bases between them. Germline values: CDR1 SGHAT, CDR2 FQNNGV. The length of the CDR3 is 16 residues. The chain's CDR3 is CASSLWGGTGNTEAFF. For the CDR3, the DNA is TGTGCCAGCAGCTTATGGGGGGGGACGGGGAACACTGAAGCTTTCTTT.

The chain couples TRBV6-5 to TRBJ1-1; TRBD1 matches at 9 bases. The CDR3 length is 14 residues. V was clipped by 5 bases and J by 7 bases; unmatched bases: 8. Looked up from germline, CDR1 is MNHEY and CDR2 is SVGAGI. CDR3 sequence: CASSTGGARFEAFF. As DNA, the CDR3 is TGTGCCAGCAGTACAGGGGGCGCGAGGTTTGAAGCTTTCTTT.

The J gene is TRBJ1-5, the V gene TRBV4-3, with D perhaps matching TRBD1 (5 bases). This CDR3 spans 15 amino acids. The ends were cut back, 4 bases at V and 4 bases at J, with 14 bases in the middle. Germline CDR1 and CDR2: LGHNA and YSLEER. CDR3 bases: TGCGCCAGCAGCCCGGCACCAGGGACGAATCAGCCCCAGCATTTT. As protein: CASSPAPGTNQPQHF.

The chain uses TRBV9 and TRBJ2-1; 10 nucleotides agree with TRBD2. CDR1 SGDLS and CDR2 YYNGEE come from the germline V gene. V was pared by 4 bases and J by 3 bases, with 4 bases of the junction left unmatched. The CDR3 extends over 15 amino acids. The CDR3 DNA reads TGTGCCAGCAGCAATAGCGGGGGGCTCTACAATGAGCAGTTCTTC. Protein product: CASSNSGGLYNEQFF.

This clone was counted a single time. V usage is TRBV19 and J usage is TRBJ2-7; D unclear. Germline lookup yields CDR1 LNHDA and CDR2 SQIVND (reference sequence). The CDR3 sequence is 11 residues long. Trimming shortened V by 7 bases and J by 4 bases, and 8 bases separated the two germline ends. This CDR3 is CASISRYEQYF. Written as DNA, the CDR3 is TGTGCCAGTATCTCTAGATACGAGCAGTACTTC.

This chain links TRBV29-1 with TRBJ2-7; D not resolved. The V gene's germline CDR1 is SQVTM and CDR2 ANQGSEA. Trimming removed 7 bases from V and 1 base from J, with 11 bases in between. The CDR3 consists of 12 residues. The CDR3 region is CSAVSWSYEQYF. The CDR3 region has the DNA TGCAGCGCCGTGAGTTGGTCCTACGAGCAGTACTTC.

The gene calls are TRBV9 and TRBJ2-2; perhaps TRBD1 as D (6 bases). Trimming took 3 bases from V and 1 from J, leaving 16 bases between them. The CDR3 sequence is 17 residues long. CDR1 and CDR2 (germline): SGDLS, YYNGEE. The CDR3 DNA follows: TGTGCCAGCAGCGGGTCCCGGGACACCTGGAACACCGGGGAGCTGTTTTTT. This encodes CASSGSRDTWNTGELFF.

CDR3: CASSQSSQGDTEAFF. CDR3 DNA: TGCGCCAGCAGCCAAAGTAGTCAGGGAGACACTGAAGCTTTCTTT. This chain uses TRBV4-3 with TRBJ1-1; possible D gene TRBD1, 5 bases. The CDR3 sequence is 15 residues long. The germline gives CDR1 LGHNA, CDR2 YSLEER. The V end was cut by 2 bases, the J end by 3 bases, with 13 bases between.

The rearrangement joins TRBV9 to TRBJ1-1; D is ambiguous. Trimming left V 1 base short and J 7 bases short, with 14 bases between. The CDR3 consists of 14 residues. Germline V CDR1 and CDR2: SGDLS, YYNGEE. For the CDR3, the DNA is TGTGCCAGCAGCGTAACTCCTCGGGATAGTGAAGCTTTCTTT. Protein sequence: CASSVTPRDSEAFF.

V and J are TRBV25-1 and TRBJ2-1; tentative D call: TRBD2 (6 bases). CDR3 size: 16 residues. CDR1 is MGHDK and CDR2 is SYGVNS in the germline V gene. V shed 4 bases and J shed 0 bases, with 13 bases lying between them. CDR3 DNA: TGTGCCAGCAGTGGCCTCGGGCGGGGCTCCTACAATGAGCAGTTCTTC. Translated, it gives CASSGLGRGSYNEQFF.

V is TRBV7-6 and J is TRBJ1-4; maybe TRBD1 (5 bases). The V gene lost 4 bases and the J gene lost 5 bases, with 20 bases spanning the gap. The germline V gene has CDR1 SGHVS and CDR2 FNYEAQ. CDR3 size: 17 residues. CDR3 nucleotide sequence: TGTGCCAGCAGCTCCTATAGGGGTATTGAGGCCAATGAAAAACTGTTTTTT. Translated, it gives CASSSYRGIEANEKLFF.

The V and J genes are TRBV7-2 and TRBJ2-7, with 12 nucleotides matching TRBD2. J lost 4 bases, V lost 5 bases, and 6 bases had no gene match. CDR3 length: 15 residues. Germline CDR1 SGHTA, CDR2 FQGNSA. CDR3 region: CASSPPSGGVYEQYF. CDR3 bases: TGTGCCAGCAGCCCTCCTAGCGGGGGGGTGTACGAGCAGTACTTC.

The rearrangement uses TRBV6-4 and TRBJ2-3; possibly TRBD1 for D (5 bases). Germline V CDR1 and CDR2: MRHNA, SNTAGT. Trimming removed 0 bases at V and 6 bases at J, with 13 bases between. The CDR3 loop spans 15 amino acids. The CDR3 here is CASSDSMQGRDTQYF. The CDR3 DNA reads TGTGCCAGCAGTGACTCGATGCAGGGTAGGGATACGCAGTATTTT.

The rearrangement joins TRBV27 to TRBJ1-1; D may be TRBD1 (6 bases). Germline loops: CDR1 MNHEY, CDR2 SMNVEV (reference sequence). V was clipped by 2 bases and J by 1 base, with 11 bases between them. This CDR3 is built from 15 residues. The CDR3 spells CASSLQGWGNTEAFF. In DNA, the CDR3 is TGTGCCAGCAGTTTACAGGGGTGGGGGAACACTGAAGCTTTCTTT.

The chain uses TRBV5-6 and TRBJ2-2; D ambiguous. Trimming cost V 4 bases and J 7 bases, with 5 bases left between them. CDR1 is SGHDT, CDR2 YYEEEE, per germline. This CDR3 comprises 11 residues. CDR3 sequence (DNA): TGTGCCAGCAGCATCCTCGGGGAGCTGTTTTTT. Protein product: CASSILGELFF.

The chain links TRBV7-9 to TRBJ1-2, with D unclear. The CDR3 loop spans 14 amino acids. Deletions cut 5 bases from V and 4 bases from J, with 14 bases between. The germline gives CDR1 SEHNR, CDR2 FQNEAQ (reference sequence). Here the CDR3 reads CASSLTGSSYGYTF. For the CDR3, the DNA is TGTGCCAGCAGCCTCACGGGGAGCTCCTATGGCTACACCTTC.

The genes are TRBV2 and TRBJ2-5; D gene unclear. V lost 9 bases to trimming and J lost 4 bases, with 12 bases between them. Germline lookup yields CDR1 SNHLY and CDR2 FYNNEI. The CDR3 spans 12 residues. Here the CDR3 DNA reads TGTGCCAGTGGGCTAGATCGAGAGACCCAGTACTTC. Translated: CASGLDRETQYF.

This clone was recorded once. This chain uses TRBV9 with TRBJ1-2; D remains ambiguous. The germline V gene encodes CDR1 SGDLS and CDR2 YYNGEE. The CDR3 has 14 amino acids. V lost 0 bases to trimming and J lost 5 bases, with 11 bases between them. CDR3 loop: CASSVGSGRYGYTF. For the CDR3, the DNA is TGTGCCAGCAGCGTAGGATCGGGTCGGTATGGCTACACCTTC.

In this sample, this clone turned up once. V gene TRBV5-6 combines with J gene TRBJ2-7; D may be TRBD2 (5 bases). The CDR3 has 14 amino acids. Germline V gives CDR1 SGHDT, CDR2 YYEEEE. V shed 5 bases and J shed 2 bases, with 14 bases lying between them. The CDR3 DNA sequence: TGTGCCAGCAGTCGTCAGCGGCTCACCTACGAGCAGTACTTC. It translates to CASSRQRLTYEQYF. The whole variable domain, filled in from reference TRBV5-6 and TRBJ2-7, reads DAGVTQSPTHLIKTRGQQVTLRCSPKSGHDTVSWYQQALGQGPQFIFQYYEEEERQRGNFPDRFSGHQFPNYSSELNVNALLLGDSALYLCASSRQRLTYEQYFGPGTRLTVT.

The chain links TRBV5-4 to TRBJ2-5; 8 bases match TRBD2. This CDR3 is 15 amino acids long. V shed 0 bases and J 5 bases; nucleotides not matched to a gene: 6. The germline V gene encodes CDR1 SGHNT and CDR2 YYREEE (reference sequence). The CDR3 DNA reads TGTGCCAGCAGCTTGGACGCGGGGGGTGGGGAGACCCAGTACTTC. Protein product: CASSLDAGGGETQYF.

This sequence joins TRBV2 and TRBJ1-2; maybe TRBD1 (5 bases). Trimming left V 5 bases short and J 1 base short, with 11 bases between. This CDR3 has 14 amino acids. Germline values: CDR1 SNHLY, CDR2 FYNNEI. CDR3 in amino acids: CASSPGRLNYGYTF. CDR3 coding DNA: TGTGCCAGCAGTCCGGGACGGCTTAACTATGGCTACACCTTC.

The chain couples TRBV30 to TRBJ1-6; no definite D call. The V gene lost 4 bases and the J gene lost 2 bases, with 15 bases spanning the gap. Germline CDR1 and CDR2: GTSNPN and SVGIG (reference sequence). The CDR3 runs 16 residues. This CDR3 reads CAWKVRPLAYNSPLHF. The CDR3 DNA follows: TGTGCCTGGAAGGTCCGCCCTCTCGCCTATAATTCACCCCTCCACTTT.

In this sample, this clone turned up once. The gene calls are TRBV5-1 and TRBJ2-3; D remains unclear. V was cut by 1 base and J by 6 bases, with 15 bases left in between. The CDR3 has 15 amino acids. Per the germline V gene, CDR1 is SGHRS and CDR2 is YFSETQ. The DNA for the CDR3 is TGCGCCAGCAGCTTGAATGGACGGGCGTTGGATACGCAGTATTTT. Translation: CASSLNGRALDTQYF.

The genes are TRBV28 and TRBJ1-1; D is undetermined. V gave up 6 bases and J gave up 3 bases, with 14 bases separating them. The CDR3 totals 14 residues. CDR1 and CDR2 from the germline V gene are MDHEN and SYDVKM. CDR3 sequence: CASSGHETYTEAFF. CDR3 coding DNA: TGTGCCAGCAGCGGGCACGAGACCTACACTGAAGCTTTCTTT.

CDR3 DNA: TGTGCCAGCAGTTACACCACAGGGGCCACTGAAGCTTTCTTT. It encodes CASSYTTGATEAFF. The chain is built from TRBV6-6 and TRBJ1-1; 7 bases fit TRBD1. Unmatched junction bases numbered 4, after V lost 2 bases and J lost 4 bases. Germline assignment: CDR1 MNHNY and CDR2 SVGAGI (reference sequence). This CDR3 spans 14 amino acids.

The chain uses TRBV10-3 and TRBJ2-2; TRBD1 aligns across 7 bases. V was pared by 2 bases and J by 8 bases, with 11 bases of the junction left unmatched. Looked up from germline, CDR1 is ENHRY and CDR2 is SYGVKD. The CDR3 loop spans 16 amino acids. CDR3 in amino acids: CAISEQTGSVVGELFF. The CDR3 coding sequence is TGTGCCATCAGTGAGCAGACAGGGTCAGTCGTTGGGGAGCTGTTTTTT.